This is a list of T cell receptor beta chains from one sample in a study of beta chain features in type 1 diabetes. Sequenced by immunoSEQ multiplex PCR; TCRdb stores in-frame clones only, minus some. The sample comprises hundreds of thousands of clones, roughly 12% of which are singletons, and approximately 0.015% rests with the top ten. Sample: naive CD4+ T cells from blood. The receptors stem from a man between 18 and 29 years old in good health. CDR3s include the opening cysteine and the closing phenylalanine or tryptophan. The D gene is left open where the match is weak. Clone sizes are given selectively: once, few, many, or a class where the clone is expanded.

clone_size	d_call	v_call	j_call	cdr3_nt	cdr3_aa
few	TRBD2	TRBV29-1	TRBJ2-7	TGCAGCGTCTGGACTAGCGGGAGAATAGGCGAGCAGTACTTC	CSVWTSGRIGEQYF
NA	TRBD2	TRBV27	TRBJ2-1	TGTGCCAGCAGTTTACCGAGCGCGGGGGTCAATGAGCAGTTCTTC	CASSLPSAGVNEQFF
few	TRBD2	TRBV28	TRBJ2-1	TGTGCCAGCAGTCCCCCTCCCTCGGCGGGGGGCCACAATGAGCAGTTCTTC	CASSPPPSAGGHNEQFF
NA	NA	TRBV5-4	TRBJ2-7	TGTGCCAGCGGGACTGAGGGCTACGAGCAGTACTTC	CASGTEGYEQYF
few	NA	TRBV21-1	TRBJ1-5	TGTGCCAGCAGCAAATTCACCAGACAGGGACGTATTGGTGCCCAGCATTTT	CASSKFTRQGRIGAQHF
few	NA	TRBV2	TRBJ1-2	TGTGCCAGCAGTGAACAGGTTGGCGGCTACACCTTC	CASSEQVGGYTF
few	TRBD2	TRBV6-6	TRBJ2-1	TGTGCCAGCGAAAAGGGGACTAGCGGCTACAATGAGCAGTTCTTC	CASEKGTSGYNEQFF
few	TRBD1	TRBV30	TRBJ1-4	TGTGCCTGGGCGGGACAGGCGGGTGAAAAACTGTTTTTT	CAWAGQAGEKLFF
few	NA	TRBV5-4	TRBJ1-1	TGTGCCAGCAGCTCAGCAGGGCGCGGAACTGAAGCTTTCTTT	CASSSAGRGTEAFF
NA	TRBD1	TRBV10-3	TRBJ1-2	TGTGCCATCAGTTCCCGTCAGGGGGCCTACACCTTC	CAISSRQGAYTF
few	NA	TRBV4-2	TRBJ2-1	TGTGCCAGCAGCCAAGTGACCGGGGGACTCAATGAGCAGTTCTTC	CASSQVTGGLNEQFF
NA	NA	TRBV7-7	TRBJ2-2	TGTGCTAGCAGTCCCCTAACAGGGAACACCGGGGAGCTGTTTTTT	CASSPLTGNTGELFF
NA	NA	TRBV30	TRBJ2-1	TGTGCCTGGAGTGAGGAGTCCTACAATGAGCAGTTCTTC	CAWSEESYNEQFF
NA	TRBD1	TRBV13	TRBJ2-5	TGTGCCAGCAGCTTAGGGGCAGGGGGAGTAGAGACCCAGTACTTC	CASSLGAGGVETQYF
NA	NA	TRBV5-4	TRBJ1-2	TGTGCCAGCAGCTTTGGGCAGACCTATGGCTACACCTTC	CASSFGQTYGYTF
few	NA	TRBV4-2	TRBJ1-1	TGTGCCAGCAGCCAAGCAGGGATGGGCCCTGAAGCTTTCTTT	CASSQAGMGPEAFF
few	NA	TRBV7-8	TRBJ2-1	TGTGCCAGCAGCCCGACAGGAGATGAGCAGTTCTTC	CASSPTGDEQFF
few	TRBD1	TRBV30	TRBJ2-7	TGTGCCTGGGCGGACAGGGGGTGGAACGAGCAGTACTTC	CAWADRGWNEQYF
few	TRBD1	TRBV5-1	TRBJ1-4	TGCGCCAGCAGAAGGGACAGGGTGGATGAAAAACTGTTTTTT	CASRRDRVDEKLFF
NA	NA	TRBV11-2	TRBJ2-1	TGTGCCAGCAGCTTTCAGGGGCCTTCGAGCTCCTACAATGAGCAGTTCTTC	CASSFQGPSSSYNEQFF
few	TRBD1	TRBV2	TRBJ2-2	TGTGCCAGCAGTGAAGTTGACAGGGGCTCCGGGGAGCTGTTTTTT	CASSEVDRGSGELFF
few	NA	TRBV11-1	TRBJ2-7	TGTGCCAGCAGCTTAGTCCCCGGGACTGCCGATTTCTACGAGCAGTACTTC	CASSLVPGTADFYEQYF
few	NA	TRBV9	TRBJ2-1	TGTGCCAGCAGCCCCAGGATCTCGGGATCGCACAATGAGCAGTTCTTC	CASSPRISGSHNEQFF
NA	TRBD1	TRBV5-1	TRBJ2-3	TGCGCCAGCAGCTTGGACAGGGGAAGCACAGATACGCAGTATTTT	CASSLDRGSTDTQYF
NA	NA	TRBV14	TRBJ1-4	TGTGCCAGCAGCCTCTTAACTAATGAAAAACTGTTTTTT	CASSLLTNEKLFF
few	TRBD1	TRBV7-9	TRBJ2-7	TGTGCCAGCAGCTTAAGTTCTAGGGACAGCTACGAGCAGTACTTC	CASSLSSRDSYEQYF
NA	TRBD2	TRBV29-1	TRBJ2-3	TGCAGCGTTGAAGCGGGAGGGTCCCCAGATACGCAGTATTTT	CSVEAGGSPDTQYF
few	TRBD1	TRBV28	TRBJ2-7	TGTGCCAGCAGTACAGGGGCGAGTCAATACTTC	CASSTGASQYF
NA	TRBD1	TRBV28	TRBJ1-5	TGTGCCAGCAGTTTCCGACAGGGCGGCAATCAGCCCCAGCATTTT	CASSFRQGGNQPQHF
NA	NA	TRBV5-1	TRBJ1-2	TGCGCCAGCAGCTTGGGAGGACAAAACTATGGCTACACCTTC	CASSLGGQNYGYTF
few	TRBD2	TRBV9	TRBJ2-5	TGTGCCAGCAGCGTAGCCCCCTTCGCGGGGGGGCAAGAGACCCAGTACTTC	CASSVAPFAGGQETQYF
NA	NA	TRBV28	TRBJ2-2	TGTGCCAGCAATATCTGGACTAAGAACACCGGGGAGCTGTTTTTT	CASNIWTKNTGELFF
NA	TRBD2	TRBV7-2	TRBJ2-4	TGTGCCATCGGACTAGCGGGGGGCATTCAGTACTTC	CAIGLAGGIQYF
few	NA	TRBV11-2	TRBJ2-3	TGTGCCAGCAGCTTTCTAGGACAGTCCACAGATACGCAGTATTTT	CASSFLGQSTDTQYF
NA	TRBD1	TRBV7-9	TRBJ1-2	TGTGCCAGCAGCCTGTACAGGGGAATCGAAGGCTACACCTTC	CASSLYRGIEGYTF
NA	NA	TRBV7-2	TRBJ2-5	TGTGCCAGCAGCCACAGGGCCGCTACTATCCAAGAGACCCAGTACTTC	CASSHRAATIQETQYF
few	TRBD1	TRBV18	TRBJ2-5	TGTGCCAGCTCACCACCGACGTATCAGGGGGCCCAAGAGACCCAGTACTTC	CASSPPTYQGAQETQYF
NA	NA	TRBV6-5	TRBJ1-5	TGTGCCAGCAGTCAGGACACGAGCAATCAGCCCCAGCATTTT	CASSQDTSNQPQHF
NA	TRBD1	TRBV5-1	TRBJ2-2	TGCGCCAGCAGCTTTGGTGGACAGGGGACCGGGGAGCTGTTTTTT	CASSFGGQGTGELFF
NA	TRBD2	TRBV4-3	TRBJ2-7	TGCGCCAGCAGCCAGGGCCAGCCTGGGACTAGCGGGAGGGCTCCCTACGAGCAGTACTTC	CASSQGQPGTSGRAPYEQYF
NA	NA	TRBV7-2	TRBJ1-2	TGTGCCAGCAGCTTGGTAGAAAACTATGGCTACACCTTC	CASSLVENYGYTF
NA	NA	TRBV7-3	TRBJ2-7	TGTGCCAGCAGCCCCCGTAGGGGCGAGCAGTACTTC	CASSPRRGEQYF
few	TRBD2	TRBV27	TRBJ2-1	TGTGCCAGCACCCGAGGAGGACTAGTCCCGAATGAGCAGTTCTTC	CASTRGGLVPNEQFF
NA	TRBD1	TRBV7-9	TRBJ1-2	TGTGCCAGCAGCTCGCCCGGACAGGGTTCCTATGGCTACACCTTC	CASSSPGQGSYGYTF
NA	NA	TRBV5-4	TRBJ1-1	TGTGCCAGCAGACCCGGAGGAACTATGAACACTGAAGCTTTCTTT	CASRPGGTMNTEAFF
NA	NA	TRBV6-4	TRBJ1-6	TGTGCCAGCAGCCAGGACAGTCATTCACCCCTCCACTTT	CASSQDSHSPLHF
NA	TRBD1	TRBV5-5	TRBJ2-7	TGTGCCAGCAGCTATACCGGGACAGACTACGAGCAGTACTTC	CASSYTGTDYEQYF
NA	NA	TRBV5-4	TRBJ2-7	TGTGCCAGCAGCCACACAGCGGGCCGGTTATACGAGCAGTACTTC	CASSHTAGRLYEQYF
NA	TRBD2	TRBV28	TRBJ2-3	TGTGCCACCCGGACTAGCGGGGGGGTAGCAGATACGCAGTATTTT	CATRTSGGVADTQYF
NA	TRBD1	TRBV5-4	TRBJ1-1	TGTGCCAGCAGGAGAACAGGGGGCACTGAAGCTTTCTTT	CASRRTGGTEAFF
NA	TRBD1	TRBV18	TRBJ2-1	TGTGCCAGCTCCCGGACAGGGGGCACATATGGTGAGCAGTTCTTC	CASSRTGGTYGEQFF